This is a list of T cell receptor beta chains from one sample in a study of cytomegalovirus exposure and HLA in healthy donors. The protocol was immunoSEQ multiplex PCR, while the TCRdb copy is restricted to in-frame clones and leaves out a portion. The sample lists about 160,000 clones; just under 90% were seen once. The sample was PBMCs. All receptors come from a man between 18 and 29 years old in good health and CMV-seropositive. Each CDR3 is given with its conserved first and last residue. D genes are given only for firm matches. Clone size is shown for a subset of rows, as once, few, many or a class of expanded clone.

cdr3_aa: CASSLAMRQGAEELFF
cdr3_nt: TGTGCCAGCAGCTTAGCCATGAGACAGGGGGCGGAGGAGCTGTTTTTT
d_call: TRBD1
j_call: TRBJ2-2
clone_size: .
v_call: TRBV7-6

cdr3_aa: CASRTGPSYEQYF
cdr3_nt: TGTGCCAGCAGGACAGGGCCCTCCTACGAGCAGTACTTC
d_call: TRBD1
j_call: TRBJ2-7
clone_size: .
v_call: TRBV2

cdr3_aa: CASSQMSGLSYNEQFF
cdr3_nt: TGCGCCAGCAGCCAAATGTCGGGACTATCCTACAATGAGCAGTTCTTC
d_call: TRBD2
j_call: TRBJ2-1
clone_size: .
v_call: TRBV4-1

cdr3_aa: CASSEHIRAEAFF
cdr3_nt: TGTGCCAGCAGTGAACACATCAGGGCTGAAGCTTTCTTT
d_call: .
j_call: TRBJ1-1
clone_size: once
v_call: TRBV6-1

cdr3_aa: CASSFEIGGNTEAFF
cdr3_nt: TGTGCCAGCAGCTTTGAGATAGGGGGGAACACTGAAGCTTTCTTT
d_call: .
j_call: TRBJ1-1
clone_size: few
v_call: TRBV5-6

cdr3_aa: CASSSGTGPYEQYF
cdr3_nt: TGCGCCAGCAGCTCCGGGACAGGGCCCTACGAGCAGTACTTC
d_call: TRBD1
j_call: TRBJ2-7
clone_size: .
v_call: TRBV5-1

cdr3_aa: CASSSTGLKTGELFF
cdr3_nt: TGTGCCAGCAGCTCGACGGGACTAAAAACCGGGGAGCTGTTTTTT
d_call: TRBD2
j_call: TRBJ2-2
clone_size: once
v_call: TRBV13

cdr3_aa: CASSLSAGLIAEAFF
cdr3_nt: TGTGCCAGCAGCTTGTCAGCAGGGCTAATCGCTGAAGCTTTCTTT
d_call: .
j_call: TRBJ1-1
clone_size: .
v_call: TRBV5-4

cdr3_aa: CASSFDRCSNQPQHF
cdr3_nt: TGTGCCAGCAGCTTTGACAGGTGTAGCAATCAGCCCCAGCATTTT
d_call: .
j_call: TRBJ1-5
clone_size: .
v_call: TRBV12-1

cdr3_aa: CASRPSALNTGELFF
cdr3_nt: TGTGCCAGCAGGCCTAGCGCCTTGAACACCGGGGAGCTGTTTTTT
d_call: .
j_call: TRBJ2-2
clone_size: .
v_call: TRBV27

cdr3_aa: CASSMLLAKNIQYF
cdr3_nt: TGTGCCAGTAGTATGTTACTAGCCAAAAACATTCAGTACTTC
d_call: .
j_call: TRBJ2-4
clone_size: once
v_call: TRBV19

cdr3_aa: CASSYSARTQETQYF
cdr3_nt: TGTGCCAGCAGTTACTCTGCGCGGACTCAAGAGACCCAGTACTTC
d_call: .
j_call: TRBJ2-5
clone_size: .
v_call: TRBV6-5

cdr3_aa: CASGVGGRNTEAFF
cdr3_nt: TGTGCCAGCGGGGTAGGGGGTCGGAACACTGAAGCTTTCTTT
d_call: .
j_call: TRBJ1-1
clone_size: .
v_call: TRBV6-1

cdr3_aa: CASSGGNQPQHF
cdr3_nt: TGTGCCAGCAGTGGAGGGAATCAGCCCCAGCATTTT
d_call: .
j_call: TRBJ1-5
clone_size: few
v_call: TRBV6-1

cdr3_aa: CASSRGTDSYEQYF
cdr3_nt: TGTGCCAGCAGCCGGGGGACAGACTCCTACGAGCAGTACTTC
d_call: .
j_call: TRBJ2-7
clone_size: once
v_call: TRBV7-9

cdr3_aa: CATGQMNTEAFF
cdr3_nt: TGTGCCACCGGACAGATGAACACTGAAGCTTTCTTT
d_call: .
j_call: TRBJ1-1
clone_size: .
v_call: TRBV27

cdr3_aa: CASSLAGRANYEQYF
cdr3_nt: TGTGCCAGCAGCTTAGCCGGGAGGGCCAATTACGAGCAGTACTTC
d_call: TRBD2
j_call: TRBJ2-7
clone_size: .
v_call: TRBV7-8

cdr3_aa: CASSPSIAGQANIQYF
cdr3_nt: TGTGCCAGCAGCCCAAGCATAGCGGGACAAGCGAACATTCAGTACTTC
d_call: TRBD2
j_call: TRBJ2-4
clone_size: .
v_call: TRBV9

cdr3_aa: CASSQVQNTEAFF
cdr3_nt: TGCGCCAGCAGCCAAGTACAGAACACTGAAGCTTTCTTT
d_call: .
j_call: TRBJ1-1
clone_size: .
v_call: TRBV4-1

cdr3_aa: CASSLGGEAFYEQYF
cdr3_nt: TGTGCCAGCAGCTTGGGAGGGGAGGCTTTCTACGAGCAGTACTTC
d_call: .
j_call: TRBJ2-7
clone_size: .
v_call: TRBV5-6

cdr3_aa: CASSRGGAYEQYF
cdr3_nt: TGTGCCAGCAGTAGGGGTGGGGCCTACGAGCAGTACTTC
d_call: .
j_call: TRBJ2-7
clone_size: once
v_call: TRBV5-4

cdr3_aa: CASSVGQANYGYTF
cdr3_nt: TGTGCCAGCTCAGTAGGACAGGCTAACTATGGCTACACCTTC
d_call: TRBD1
j_call: TRBJ1-2
clone_size: once
v_call: TRBV18

cdr3_aa: CASSEGLAGQSTDTQYF
cdr3_nt: TGTGCCAGCAGCGAGGGACTAGCGGGGCAAAGCACAGATACGCAGTATTTT
d_call: TRBD2
j_call: TRBJ2-3
clone_size: .
v_call: TRBV7-6

cdr3_aa: CASSLSGTYANTGELFF
cdr3_nt: TGTGCCAGCAGTTTATCCGGGACATATGCGAACACCGGGGAGCTGTTTTTT
d_call: .
j_call: TRBJ2-2
clone_size: .
v_call: TRBV2

cdr3_aa: CATSSARGIETQYF
cdr3_nt: TGTGCCACCAGCAGCGCCAGAGGTATCGAGACCCAGTACTTC
d_call: .
j_call: TRBJ2-5
clone_size: .
v_call: TRBV15

cdr3_aa: CASSYPTGGASYEQYF
cdr3_nt: TGTGCCAGCAGTTACCCGACAGGGGGCGCATCTTACGAGCAGTACTTC
d_call: TRBD1
j_call: TRBJ2-7
clone_size: few
v_call: TRBV6-6

cdr3_aa: CAISESKDGLETQYF
cdr3_nt: TGTGCCATCAGTGAGTCTAAGGACGGACTGGAGACCCAGTACTTC
d_call: .
j_call: TRBJ2-5
clone_size: once
v_call: TRBV10-3

cdr3_aa: CASSLAGGLDGYTF
cdr3_nt: TGTGCCAGCAGCTTAGCCGGGGGATTGGATGGCTACACCTTC
d_call: .
j_call: TRBJ1-2
clone_size: .
v_call: TRBV7-9

cdr3_aa: CASSPGTDTYNEQFF
cdr3_nt: TGCGCCAGCAGCCCCGGGACAGACACCTACAATGAGCAGTTCTTC
d_call: TRBD1
j_call: TRBJ2-1
clone_size: few
v_call: TRBV5-1

cdr3_aa: CASSLDGVGYTF
cdr3_nt: TGCGCCAGCAGCTTGGACGGGGTTGGCTACACCTTC
d_call: .
j_call: TRBJ1-2
clone_size: .
v_call: TRBV5-1

cdr3_aa: CASSLSGHYEQYF
cdr3_nt: TGTGCCAGCAGTTTATCGGGACACTACGAGCAGTACTTC
d_call: .
j_call: TRBJ2-7
clone_size: .
v_call: TRBV27

cdr3_aa: CASSQEGQGHSQPQHF
cdr3_nt: TGCGCCAGCAGCCAAGAGGGACAGGGGCATTCTCAGCCCCAGCATTTT
d_call: TRBD1
j_call: TRBJ1-5
clone_size: .
v_call: TRBV4-1

cdr3_aa: CASRRDRGNEKLFF
cdr3_nt: TGTGCCAGCAGACGGGACAGGGGTAATGAAAAACTGTTTTTT
d_call: TRBD1
j_call: TRBJ1-4
clone_size: .
v_call: TRBV6-5

cdr3_aa: CASSGVTASREQYF
cdr3_nt: TGTGCCAGCAGTGGTGTGACAGCCTCACGCGAGCAGTACTTC
d_call: .
j_call: TRBJ2-7
clone_size: .
v_call: TRBV6-1

cdr3_aa: CASKVGIAYEQYF
cdr3_nt: TGTGCCAGCAAGGTGGGCATTGCCTACGAGCAGTACTTC
d_call: .
j_call: TRBJ2-7
clone_size: .
v_call: TRBV2

cdr3_aa: CASSVAGREYYEQYF
cdr3_nt: TGTGCCAGCAGCGTAGCTGGGCGGGAGTATTACGAGCAGTACTTC
d_call: TRBD2
j_call: TRBJ2-7
clone_size: .
v_call: TRBV9

cdr3_aa: CATSRRQQTNEKLFF
cdr3_nt: TGTGCCACCAGCAGGAGACAGCAAACTAATGAAAAACTGTTTTTT
d_call: .
j_call: TRBJ1-4
clone_size: .
v_call: TRBV15

cdr3_aa: CASSQGLDTYNEQFF
cdr3_nt: TGTGCTAGCAGCCAAGGACTAGACACCTACAATGAGCAGTTCTTC
d_call: TRBD2
j_call: TRBJ2-1
clone_size: .
v_call: TRBV7-7

cdr3_aa: CASSLMASSYEQYF
cdr3_nt: TGTGCCAGCAGCTTAATGGCTAGCAGCTACGAGCAGTACTTC
d_call: .
j_call: TRBJ2-7
clone_size: .
v_call: TRBV11-2

cdr3_aa: CASRIAGGVDEQYF
cdr3_nt: TGTGCCAGTAGAATAGCGGGAGGTGTGGACGAGCAGTACTTC
d_call: TRBD2
j_call: TRBJ2-7
clone_size: .
v_call: TRBV19

cdr3_aa: CASSPPRAGGAIDTQYF
cdr3_nt: TGTGCCAGCTCACCACCGAGGGCGGGAGGAGCAATAGATACGCAGTATTTT
d_call: TRBD2
j_call: TRBJ2-3
clone_size: .
v_call: TRBV18

cdr3_aa: CASSPLTASNEKLFF
cdr3_nt: TGCGCCAGCAGCCCACTGACAGCGTCTAATGAAAAACTGTTTTTT
d_call: .
j_call: TRBJ1-4
clone_size: .
v_call: TRBV4-1